This passage covers 10 T cell receptor beta chains from one sample sequenced in a study of blood T cells in healthy people across ages. The authors ran a second PCR of 7 to 11 cycles using a sample-barcoded 5' primer and a J-beta primer mix. TCRdb independently ran MiXCR on the 5' RACE reads; one entry per CDR3 protein. This sample has about 500,000 distinct CDR3 sequences, with 24% found just once. In addition, the sample was reused for a study of T cells of mothers and their children.

The sample consisted of blood. These receptors all stem from a boy younger than 18 in good health.

This clonotype turned up a few times. The chain is built from TRBV7-3 and TRBJ2-5; D uncertain. Germline CDR1 and CDR2: SGHTA and FQGTGA. V lost 3 bases, J lost 6 bases, and 14 bases lay in between. The CDR3 has 14 residues. CDR3 DNA: TGTGCCAGCAGCTTCTGGAGCGATAGAAAGACCCAGTACTTC. As protein: CASSFWSDRKTQYF.

This chain joins TRBV14 and TRBJ2-2; 8 positions agree with TRBD2. The CDR3 runs to 15 residues. Germline values: CDR1 SGHDN, CDR2 FVKESK. Germline trimming cut 3 bases from V and 4 bases from J; bases unmatched to any gene: 4. DNA for the CDR3: TGTGCCAGCAGCCATGGCGGGAGGATCACCGGGGAGCTGTTTTTT. It codes for CASSHGGRITGELFF.

The chain links TRBV29-1 to TRBJ1-1; possibly TRBD1 for D (5 bases). The V gene's germline CDR1 is SQVTM and CDR2 ANQGSEA. The CDR3 consists of 14 residues. Trimming pared 1 base from V and 4 bases from J, leaving 13 bases between. For the CDR3, the DNA is TGCAGCGTTGAAGGCCAGGGTGGGAGCACTGAAGCTTTCTTT. Its translation: CSVEGQGGSTEAFF.

This clonotype was seen at least ten times. The chain employs TRBV20-1 and TRBJ2-3; 9 positions agree with TRBD1. The germline V gene has CDR1 DFQATT and CDR2 SNEGSKA (reference sequence). V shed 5 bases, J shed 3 bases, and the junction held 12 bases outside the gene matches. The CDR3 is 16 amino acids. The CDR3 protein is CSAPTDPGQGTDTQYF. The CDR3 nucleotides are TGCAGTGCTCCCACTGACCCGGGACAGGGTACAGATACGCAGTATTTT.

The table lists this clonotype with a few counts. V and J are TRBV19 and TRBJ2-1; TRBD2 might be the D (5 bases). The J call may be faulty, since TRBJ2-7 better matches the DNA end. Germline-derived CDR1 and CDR2 are LNHDA and SQIVND (reference sequence). The CDR3 has 14 residues. The DNA of the CDR3 is TGTGCCAGTAGTATAGACGGAGGAGGCTACGAGCAGTACTTC. It specifies CASSIDGGGYEQYF.

CDR3 sequence reads: CASRPGGSSYNEQFF. Written as DNA, the CDR3 is TGTGCCAGCAGGCCGGGGGGGAGCTCCTACAATGAGCAGTTCTTC. The V gene is TRBV27, the J gene TRBJ2-1; TRBD2 agrees at 8 bases. Trimming cost V 6 bases and J 0 bases; bases outside gene matches: 4. CDR1 MNHEY and CDR2 SMNVEV come from the germline V gene (reference sequence). The CDR3 runs to 15 residues.

The CDR3 bases are TGTGCCAGCAGCCAAGATTCCAGCCGGAGCTACGAGCAGTACTTC. This encodes CASSQDSSRSYEQYF. The chain recombines TRBV3-1 with TRBJ2-7; D uncertain. V shed 0 bases and J shed 3 bases, with 12 bases lying between them. Germline values: CDR1 LGHDT, CDR2 YNNKEL (reference sequence). The CDR3 length is 15 residues.

The gene calls are TRBV11-2 and TRBJ2-1; no definite D call. Germline V gene data show CDR1 as SGHAT and CDR2 as FQNNGV. V gave up 4 bases and J gave up 5 bases, with 15 bases separating them. CDR3 length: 15 residues. This chain's CDR3 is CASSSLDWDDNEQFF. Here the CDR3 DNA reads TGTGCCAGCAGCTCGCTTGATTGGGATGACAATGAGCAGTTCTTC.

The chain links TRBV27 to TRBJ2-4, with D hard to call. The CDR3 is 13 residues long. The V end lost 3 bases, the J end lost 0 bases, and 3 bases lay between the germline ends. Germline CDR1 and CDR2: MNHEY and SMNVEV (reference sequence). The chain's CDR3 is CASSFIAKNIQYF. CDR3 nucleotides: TGTGCCAGCAGTTTTATAGCCAAAAACATTCAGTACTTC.

J is TRBJ2-7 and V is TRBV5-1, with TRBD1 matching over 11 bases. This CDR3 contains 15 residues. With V trimmed by 0 bases and J by 7 bases, 6 bases remained unmatched. Germline lookup yields CDR1 SGHRS and CDR2 YFSETQ. In nucleotides, the CDR3 is TGCGCCAGCAGCTTGGCCGGGACAGGGGGTGAAGAGCAGTACTTC. It codes for CASSLAGTGGEEQYF.